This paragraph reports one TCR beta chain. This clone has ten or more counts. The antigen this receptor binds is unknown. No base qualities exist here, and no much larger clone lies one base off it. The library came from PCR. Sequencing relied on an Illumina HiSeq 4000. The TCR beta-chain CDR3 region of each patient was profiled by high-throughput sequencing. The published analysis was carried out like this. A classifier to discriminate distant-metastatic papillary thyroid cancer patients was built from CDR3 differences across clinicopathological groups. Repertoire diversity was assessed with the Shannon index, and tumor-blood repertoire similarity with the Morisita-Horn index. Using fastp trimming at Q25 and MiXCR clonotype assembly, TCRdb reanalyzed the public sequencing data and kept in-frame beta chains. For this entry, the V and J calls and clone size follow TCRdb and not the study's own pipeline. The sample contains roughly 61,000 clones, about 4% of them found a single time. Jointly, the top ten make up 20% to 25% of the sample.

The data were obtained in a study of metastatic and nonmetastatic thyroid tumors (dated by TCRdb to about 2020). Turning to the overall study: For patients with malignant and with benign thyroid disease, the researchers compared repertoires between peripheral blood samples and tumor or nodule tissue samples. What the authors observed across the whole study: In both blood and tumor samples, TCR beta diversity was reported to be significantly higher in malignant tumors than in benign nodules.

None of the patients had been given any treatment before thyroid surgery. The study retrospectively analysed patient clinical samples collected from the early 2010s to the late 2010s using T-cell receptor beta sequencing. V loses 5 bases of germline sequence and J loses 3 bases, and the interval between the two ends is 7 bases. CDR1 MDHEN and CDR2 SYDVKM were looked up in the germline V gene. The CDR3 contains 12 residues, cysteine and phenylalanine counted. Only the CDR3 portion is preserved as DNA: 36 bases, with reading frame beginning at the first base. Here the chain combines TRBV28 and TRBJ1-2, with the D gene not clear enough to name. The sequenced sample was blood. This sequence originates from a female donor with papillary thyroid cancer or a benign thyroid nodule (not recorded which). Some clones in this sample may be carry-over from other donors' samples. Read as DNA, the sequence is TGTGCCAGCAGTAGGACGGACTATGGCTACACCTTC. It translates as CASSRTDYGYTF.